These 26 T cell receptor beta chains were all obtained from the same sample, sequenced in a study of PD-L1 blockade in urothelial cancer. Sequenced by immunoSEQ multiplex PCR; TCRdb stores in-frame clones only, minus some. The data hold 90,000 to 120,000 clones, with about 85% observed a single time. The sequencing here drew on PBMCs, taken around atezolizumab (anti-PD-L1) treatment. These receptor sequences come from a man aged 45-65 years with urothelial cancer.

This clone came up a few times. V gene TRBV5-1 combines with J gene TRBJ2-7; 7 bases fit TRBD1. CDR1 is SGHRS and CDR2 is YFSETQ in the germline V gene. CDR3 size: 14 residues. V shed 2 bases, J shed 1 base, and the junction held 3 bases outside the gene matches. This CDR3 is CASSFTGDSYEQYF. CDR3 bases: TGCGCCAGCAGCTTTACAGGGGATTCCTACGAGCAGTACTTC.

The genes are TRBV7-3 and TRBJ2-2, with 7 positions matching TRBD2. The CDR3 spans 15 residues. CDR1 is SGHTA, CDR2 FQGTGA, per germline. V shed 5 bases and J 4 bases; nucleotides not matched to a gene: 7. This chain's CDR3 is CASSLSRGVTGELFF. Written as DNA, the CDR3 is TGTGCCAGCAGCCTAAGTCGGGGGGTCACCGGGGAGCTGTTTTTT. The full variable domain, in which reference TRBV7-3 and TRBJ2-2 provide the parts outside the CDR3, is GAGVSQTPSNKVTEKGKYVELRCDPISGHTALYWYRQSLGQGPEFLIYFQGTGAADDSGLPNDRFFAVRPEGSVSTLKIQRTERGDSAVYLCASSLSRGVTGELFFGEGSRLTVL.

The chain employs TRBV30 and TRBJ1-5, with TRBD1 as a possible D gene (5 bases). The V and J ends lost 1 base and 9 bases respectively, with 13 bases between them. The CDR3 has 13 amino acids. CDR1 and CDR2 from the germline V gene are GTSNPN and SVGIG (reference sequence). The CDR3 DNA follows: TGTGCCTGGAGTGCAGGGCCCGATCGGCCCCAGCATTTT. Residues: CAWSAGPDRPQHF. The whole variable domain, filled in from reference TRBV30 and TRBJ1-5, reads SQTIHQWPATLVQPVGSPLSLECTVEGTSNPNLYWYRQAAGRGLQLLFYSVGIGQISSEVPQNLSASRPQDRQFILSSKKLLLSDSGFYLCAWSAGPDRPQHFGDGTRLSIL.

The chain is built from TRBV7-8 and TRBJ2-1; 12 bases are a match to TRBD1. The CDR3 extends over 16 amino acids. The germline V gene has CDR1 SGHVS and CDR2 FQNEAQ. J gave up 7 bases and V 5 bases, and 9 bases lay outside the gene matches. The CDR3 nucleotides are TGTGCCAGCAGCCCAAGGGACAGGGGGCGCGAGAATGAGCAGTTCTTC. It codes for CASSPRDRGRENEQFF.

This rearrangement joins TRBV4-1 to TRBJ2-7; no reliable D call. The CDR3 runs to 13 residues. Between the trimmed V and J ends, which lost 4 bases and 7 bases, there was a span of 14 bases. In germline, CDR1 is MGHRA, CDR2 YSYEKL. For the CDR3, the DNA is TGCGCCAGCAGCCTCGATGCTAATCGGGAGCAGTACTTC. Translating gives CASSLDANREQYF.

The chain carries TRBV7-3 and TRBJ2-1; TRBD2 agrees at 8 bases. The CDR3 has 15 residues. The germline V gene has CDR1 SGHTA and CDR2 FQGTGA. Trimming at V came to 2 bases and at J to 6 bases, leaving 6 bases not matched to a gene. CDR3 sequence (DNA): TGTGCCAGCAGCTTATTAGGCGGGAGGTCCAATGAGCAGTTCTTC. Protein product: CASSLLGGRSNEQFF.

The V call is TRBV7-2, the J call TRBJ1-1; D ambiguous. The V and J ends lost 3 bases and 1 base respectively, with 9 bases between them. The germline V gene encodes CDR1 SGHTA and CDR2 FQGNSA. The CDR3 has 14 amino acids. In DNA form, the CDR3 reads TGTGCCAGCAGCTTGCGGCAAGGGAACACTGAAGCTTTCTTT. Its translation is CASSLRQGNTEAFF.

This clone was seen only once. The J gene is TRBJ1-1, the V gene TRBV11-2; D is uncertain. The CDR3 has 12 amino acids. Germline V lookup: CDR1 SGHAT, CDR2 FQNNGV. V lost 5 bases to trimming and J lost 6 bases, with 10 bases between them. CDR3 residues: CASSVAGSEAFF. CDR3 DNA: TGTGCCAGCAGCGTAGCAGGATCTGAAGCTTTCTTT.

This chain joins TRBV6-4 and TRBJ2-7; 8 bases map to TRBD2. V lost 2 bases, J lost 3 bases, and 12 bases stayed unmatched. This CDR3 region has 17 residues. Germline CDR1 is MRHNA and CDR2 is SNTAGT. The CDR3 nucleotides read TGTGCCAGCAGTGACGAACCGGGCCTAGCGGGCATCTACGAGCAGTACTTC. Translating gives CASSDEPGLAGIYEQYF.

Points on this clone: Other nucleotide sequences from this sample produce the same CDR3. The chain is built from TRBV9 and TRBJ1-1; D unresolved. V lost 0 bases, J lost 3 bases, and 6 bases lay in between. CDR1 is SGDLS and CDR2 is YYNGEE in the germline V gene. This CDR3 comprises 13 residues. CDR3: CASSVGGDTEAFF. The CDR3 nucleotides read TGTGCCAGCAGCGTAGGGGGAGACACTGAAGCTTTCTTT.

The table lists this clone with a count of one. This chain joins TRBV7-6 and TRBJ2-7; TRBD2 is a possible D gene (5 bases). CDR1 is SGHVS and CDR2 is FNYEAQ in the germline V gene. This CDR3 is 13 amino acids long. Trimming took 5 bases from V and 3 from J, leaving 11 bases between them. DNA for the CDR3: TGTGCCAGCAGCCCCAGAGGGAGCTACGAGCAGTACTTC. Translating it yields CASSPRGSYEQYF.

The chain recombines TRBV28 with TRBJ2-7; TRBD1 might be the D (6 bases). V lost 5 bases and J lost 6, with 17 bases in between. CDR3 size: 14 residues. The germline gives CDR1 MDHEN, CDR2 SYDVKM. The CDR3 loop is CASSRGTGTSEQYF. As DNA, the CDR3 is TGTGCCAGCAGTCGCGGAACAGGGACCTCCGAGCAGTACTTC.

This clone was counted between two and nine times. The V and J genes are TRBV9 and TRBJ2-2; TRBD2 is a possible D gene (5 bases). The CDR3 is 16 amino acids. V was trimmed by 1 base and J by 8 bases, leaving 18 bases between them. Germline-derived CDR1 and CDR2 are SGDLS and YYNGEE. The CDR3 DNA reads as TGTGCCAGCAGCGTACAGCCGACCGATCGCGGGGGGGAGCTGTTTTTT. Translation gives CASSVQPTDRGGELFF.

The chain joins TRBV28 to TRBJ2-7; 9 bases match TRBD1. From germline, CDR1 is MDHEN and CDR2 SYDVKM. Unmatched junction bases numbered 11, after V lost 4 bases and J lost 7 bases. The CDR3 has 15 amino acids. The CDR3 region has the DNA TGTGCCAGCAGTTGGGGAGGGACAGGGTCTTTGGAGCAGTACTTC. This translates into CASSWGGTGSLEQYF. Supplemented by reference TRBV28 and TRBJ2-7, the full variable domain reads DVKVTQSSRYLVKRTGEKVFLECVQDMDHENMFWYRQDPGLGLRLIYFSYDVKMKEKGDIPEGYSVSREKKERFSLILESASTNQTSMYLCASSWGGTGSLEQYFGPGTRLTVT.

The rearrangement uses TRBV12-2 and TRBJ1-5. TRBV12-2 is classified as a pseudogene. CDR3 size: 15 residues. The CDR3 here is CASRLDWVQRQPQHF. Here the CDR3 DNA reads TGTGCAAGTCGCTTAGATTGGGTTCAGAGGCAGCCCCAGCATTTT.

This chain links TRBV7-9 with TRBJ2-2, with TRBD2 as a possible D gene (6 bases). Germline assignment: CDR1 SEHNR and CDR2 FQNEAQ (reference sequence). The CDR3 is made up of 15 amino acids. The V and J ends lost 3 bases and 6 bases respectively, with 14 bases between them. CDR3: CASSLSRGRAGELFF. The CDR3, as DNA: TGTGCCAGCAGCTTGTCGCGGGGAAGGGCCGGGGAGCTGTTTTTT.

CDR3 in DNA: TGTGCCAGTAGTATAGGGTGGACTCCCGAGGGAAACACCATATATTTT. This sequence encodes CASSIGWTPEGNTIYF. This chain links TRBV19 with TRBJ1-3; D is uncertain. The germline V and J ends were trimmed by 1 base and 4 bases, with 14 bases remaining between them. CDR1 is LNHDA and CDR2 is SQIVND in the germline V gene (reference sequence). The CDR3 loop spans 16 amino acids.

The chain is built from TRBV6-1 and TRBJ2-7; D possibly corresponds to TRBD1 (5 bases). Per germline, CDR1 MNHNS and CDR2 SASEGT. The CDR3 runs 15 residues. V lost 1 base, J lost 3 bases, and 13 bases lay in between. CDR3 DNA sequence: TGTGCCAGCAGTGAAGGGGAAAGGGGATTCTACGAGCAGTACTTC. This gives the protein CASSEGERGFYEQYF.

V and J are TRBV5-1 and TRBJ2-2; possible D gene TRBD2, 6 bases. Germline values: CDR1 SGHRS, CDR2 YFSETQ. V lost 7 bases to trimming and J lost 4 bases, with 17 bases between them. This CDR3 is built from 15 residues. Here the CDR3 reads CASGPGLASTGELFF. In DNA, the CDR3 is TGCGCCAGCGGTCCCGGGCTAGCGTCCACCGGGGAGCTGTTTTTT. The complete variable domain, with remaining parts taken from reference TRBV5-1 and TRBJ2-2, reads KAGVTQTPRYLIKTRGQQVTLSCSPISGHRSVSWYQQTPGQGLQFLFEYFSETQRNKGNFPGRFSGRQFSNSRSEMNVSTLELGDSALYLCASGPGLASTGELFFGEGSRLTVL.

The genes are TRBV5-4 and TRBJ1-2; perhaps TRBD1 as D (5 bases). Trimming stripped 0 bases from V and 8 bases from J, with 14 bases between. Germline V gene sequence: CDR1 SGHNT, CDR2 YYREEE (reference sequence). The CDR3 is 14 residues long. For the CDR3, the DNA is TGTGCCAGCAGCTTGGCCAGGGCCCTAGGCGGCTACACCTTC. This codes for CASSLARALGGYTF.

The V gene is TRBV27, the J gene TRBJ2-7; TRBD2 agrees at 14 bases. Trimming cost V 5 bases and J 1 base; bases outside gene matches: 10. Per the germline V gene, CDR1 is MNHEY and CDR2 is SMNVEV (reference sequence). The CDR3 runs 18 residues. CDR3: CASSATSGRVGGSYEQYF. The DNA of the CDR3 is TGTGCCAGCAGTGCGACTAGCGGGAGGGTAGGGGGGTCCTACGAGCAGTACTTC.

This clone occurred once. The chain employs TRBV7-2 and TRBJ2-3, with unresolved D. The germline V and J ends were trimmed by 1 base and 0 bases, with 8 bases remaining between them. The CDR3 is made up of 15 amino acids. Germline V gene lookup returns CDR1 SGHTA and CDR2 FQGNSA. CDR3 nucleotide sequence: TGTGCCAGCAGCTTAGGGCATCACAGCACAGATACGCAGTATTTT. Protein sequence: CASSLGHHSTDTQYF.

The chain combines TRBV6-5 with TRBJ1-1; D unresolved. Per the germline V gene, CDR1 is MNHEY and CDR2 is SVGAGI. The germline V and J ends were trimmed by 6 bases and 0 bases, with 11 bases remaining between them. CDR3 length equals 14 residues. Here the CDR3 DNA reads TGTGCCAGCAGGGACCTGGGAGTGAACACTGAAGCTTTCTTT. Encoded protein: CASRDLGVNTEAFF.

This sequence joins TRBV2 and TRBJ2-2; D call uncertain. Germline lookup yields CDR1 SNHLY and CDR2 FYNNEI. Trimming cost V 4 bases and J 0 bases, with 12 bases left between them. There are 16 residues in the CDR3. The CDR3 coding sequence is TGTGCCAGCAGTGGGTTCATAAGCGCGAACACCGGGGAGCTGTTTTTT. Its protein product is CASSGFISANTGELFF.

This sequence joins TRBV5-5 and TRBJ2-1; TRBD2 aligns across 9 bases. There are 16 residues in the CDR3. Per germline, CDR1 SGHKS and CDR2 YYEKEE (reference sequence). With 1 base clipped from V and 8 bases from J, the junction kept 10 bases outside the gene matches. CDR3: CASSLSSGRLFHEQFF. In DNA form, the CDR3 reads TGTGCCAGCAGCTTGAGTAGCGGGAGATTATTCCATGAGCAGTTCTTC.

The CDR3 loop reads CASSVGPGGTDTQYF. For the CDR3, the DNA is TGTGCCAGCAGCGTCGGACCCGGGGGCACAGATACGCAGTATTTT. This chain connects TRBV9 to TRBJ2-3; tentatively, D is TRBD2 (5 bases). This CDR3 spans 15 amino acids. Germline V gives CDR1 SGDLS, CDR2 YYNGEE. V lost 2 bases and J lost 1, with 11 bases in between.